Listed below are T cell receptor beta chains from one sample, sequenced in a study of molecular identifiers for immune sequencing clone quantification. In TCRdb, the PCR reads were re-called with MiXCR into one record per CDR3 protein. Among under 350,000 distinct CDR3 sequences listed, roughly 24% were seen once. The sequenced sample consisted of naive CD8+ T cells from blood, with Jurkat cell RNA spiked in. The receptors come from a human donor in good health. Some libraries in this study had Jurkat cell RNA spiked in. Both conserved end residues are part of each CDR3. D genes are given only for firm matches. For some rows the clone size is stated as once, few or many, or as a class when expanded; others skip it.

v_gene	j_gene	abundance	d_gene	CDR3aa	CDR3nt
TRBV6-6	TRBJ1-5	NA	TRBD1	CASIGDRYSNQPQHF	TGTGCCAGCATTGGGGACAGATATAGCAATCAGCCCCAGCATTTT
TRBV7-2	TRBJ2-3	many	NA	CASSLSNSEDTQYF	TGTGCCAGCAGCTTATCTAACAGCGAGGATACGCAGTATTTT
TRBV4-3	TRBJ2-7	many	TRBD1	CASSHDRDRFYEQYF	TGCGCCAGCAGCCATGACCGGGACAGGTTCTACGAGCAGTACTTC
TRBV7-9	TRBJ2-7	NA	NA	CASSRTEQYF	TGTGCCAGCAGCCGGACGGAGCAGTACTTC
TRBV4-1	TRBJ1-2	NA	NA	CASSQGESGFGNYGYTF	TGCGCCAGCAGCCAAGGAGAATCCGGGTTCGGTAACTATGGCTACACCTTC
TRBV27	TRBJ2-1	NA	TRBD2	CASRSSGGYNEQFF	TGTGCCAGCAGGTCTAGCGGGGGTTACAATGAGCAGTTCTTC
TRBV6-2/TRBV6-3	TRBJ2-1	NA	TRBD2	CASSYSIAGSYNEQFF	TGTGCCAGCAGTTACTCGATAGCGGGGTCCTACAATGAGCAGTTCTTC
TRBV9	TRBJ2-3	many	TRBD2	CASSVGSGSTADTQYF	TGTGCCAGCAGCGTAGGGAGCGGGAGTACCGCAGATACGCAGTATTTT
TRBV5-1	TRBJ2-3	many	TRBD2	CASSPGTSSHTDTQYF	TGCGCCAGCAGCCCGGGGACTAGCTCACACACAGATACGCAGTATTTT
TRBV7-6	TRBJ2-7	few	NA	CASSPTAAEQYF	TGTGCCAGCAGTCCGACCGCGGCCGAGCAGTACTTC
TRBV9	TRBJ2-2	many	NA	CASSPTSGVTGELFF	TGTGCCAGCAGCCCAACCTCAGGGGTCACCGGGGAGCTGTTTTTT
TRBV7-6	TRBJ2-3	few	NA	CASSSLAGSYDTQYF	TGTGCCAGCAGCTCCCTTGCAGGGAGTTACGATACGCAGTATTTT
TRBV5-4	TRBJ2-3	many	TRBD1	CASSFKDRARDTQYF	TGTGCCAGCAGCTTCAAGGACAGGGCTCGGGATACGCAGTATTTT
TRBV4-1	TRBJ1-5	many	NA	CASSQASNQPQHF	TGCGCCAGCAGCCAAGCTAGCAATCAGCCCCAGCATTTT
TRBV2	TRBJ2-4	NA	NA	CASSDPELAKNIQYF	TGTGCCAGCAGTGACCCGGAGCTAGCCAAAAACATTCAGTACTTC
TRBV12-3/TRBV12-4	TRBJ2-2	NA	NA	CACSFDTGELFF	TGTGCCTGCAGTTTTGACACCGGGGAGCTGTTTTTT
TRBV24-1	TRBJ2-3	many	NA	CATSAPTVGRVTDTQYF	TGTGCCACCAGTGCCCCTACGGTCGGCAGGGTCACAGATACGCAGTATTTT
TRBV12-3/TRBV12-4	TRBJ2-7	NA	TRBD1	CASRTGTGAHEQYF	TGTGCCAGCAGAACCGGGACAGGAGCCCACGAGCAGTACTTC
TRBV6-6	TRBJ2-7	many	NA	CASSYGGPNEQYF	TGTGCCAGCAGTTACGGGGGACCGAACGAGCAGTACTTC
TRBV7-9	TRBJ1-2	few	NA	CASSHTKGQLAPDYTF	TGTGCCAGCAGCCATACGAAAGGACAGCTCGCACCCGACTACACCTTC
TRBV6-2/TRBV6-3	TRBJ2-7	NA	TRBD2	CASSSTRLAGDEQYF	TGTGCCAGCAGTTCCACGAGACTAGCGGGCGACGAGCAGTACTTC
TRBV11-2	TRBJ1-1	NA	TRBD1	CASSPGDSLLGTEAFF	TGTGCCAGCAGCCCGGGGGACAGCCTTTTGGGTACTGAAGCTTTCTTT
TRBV6-5	TRBJ2-3	many	NA	CASSYSERISDTQYF	TGTGCCAGCAGTTACTCGGAGCGGATATCAGATACGCAGTATTTT
TRBV30	TRBJ1-1	NA	NA	CAFSGRSTEAFF	TGTGCCTTCTCGGGGAGGTCGACTGAAGCTTTCTTT
TRBV11-2	TRBJ2-1	NA	NA	CASSPGGRPGRPGTYNEQFF	TGTGCCAGCAGCCCCGGCGGGCGGCCCGGGCGCCCTGGAACCTACAATGAGCAGTTCTTC
TRBV12-3/TRBV12-4	TRBJ2-3	many	NA	CASSFSSPDTQYF	TGTGCCAGCAGTTTCAGCAGTCCAGATACGCAGTATTTT
TRBV14	TRBJ1-1	many	NA	CASSQGPLPGYGDTEAFF	TGTGCCAGCAGCCAAGGCCCCCTACCAGGGTATGGGGACACTGAAGCTTTCTTT